The present T cell receptor beta chain was sequenced within a study of blood T cells in healthy people across ages. Primers used in a second PCR of about 6 to 11 cycles were a sample-barcoded 5' primer and a J-beta primer mix. In TCRdb, the 5' RACE reads were re-called with MiXCR into one record per CDR3 protein. The sample holds roughly 1,300,000 distinct CDR3 sequences, around 59% seen once. The CDR3 is 13 residues long. The germline CDR1 and CDR2 sequences are MNHEY and SVGEGT. Trimming left V 6 bases short and J 5 bases short, with 13 bases between. The chain combines TRBV6-2 or TRBV6-3 with TRBJ2-5; D tentatively fits TRBD1 or TRBD2 (6 bases each). This sequence originates from a man between 18 and 29 years old in good health. The sample consisted of blood. This CDR3 reads CASRQGGMETQYF. CDR3 in DNA: TGTGCCAGCAGGCAAGGGGGGATGGAGACCCAGTACTTC.